The 3 T cell receptor beta chains reported below all come from one sample, sequenced in a study of T-cell reconstitution after alpha-beta-depleted transplantation in children. Unique molecular identifiers tagged the TCRbeta library. TCRdb itself ran the PCR reads through MiXCR, one entry per CDR3 protein. The sample contains about 200,000 distinct CDR3 sequences, 6.6% of which appear only once. This sample comprised PBMCs, obtained before TCRalphabeta/CD19-depleted stem cell transplant. These receptors all stem from a boy aged 2 to 10 with acute lymphoblastic leukemia, due to receive a stem cell transplant.

This clonotype was seen a few times. The V call is TRBV12-3 or TRBV12-4, the J call TRBJ2-3; TRBD2 agrees at 8 bases. V lost 2 bases to trimming and J lost 4 bases; unmatched junction nucleotides: 5. The CDR3 runs 15 residues. CDR3 in amino acids: CASSLKSGGADTQYF. The CDR3 bases are TGTGCCAGCAGTTTAAAGAGCGGGGGTGCAGATACGCAGTATTTT.

The V gene is TRBV13, the J gene TRBJ2-7; either TRBD1 or TRBD2 may supply D (6 bases each). The ends were cut back, 5 bases at V and 0 bases at J, with 11 bases in the middle. CDR1 and CDR2 (germline): PRHDT, FYEKMQ (reference sequence). CDR3 length: 14 amino acids. The CDR3 spells CASSGGGGSYEQYF. CDR3 sequence (DNA): TGTGCCAGCAGCGGAGGAGGGGGCTCCTACGAGCAGTACTTC.

This clonotype was seen repeatedly, ten times or more. V is TRBV27 and J is TRBJ1-1; TRBD1 might be the D (5 bases). Germline CDR1 and CDR2: MNHEY and SMNVEV (reference sequence). The V and J ends lost 0 bases and 5 bases respectively, with 16 bases between them. The CDR3 length is 16 residues. CDR3 nucleotides: TGTGCCAGCAGTTTATCGCCTCGGGGCTTGTGGACTGAAGCTTTCTTT. This codes for CASSLSPRGLWTEAFF.